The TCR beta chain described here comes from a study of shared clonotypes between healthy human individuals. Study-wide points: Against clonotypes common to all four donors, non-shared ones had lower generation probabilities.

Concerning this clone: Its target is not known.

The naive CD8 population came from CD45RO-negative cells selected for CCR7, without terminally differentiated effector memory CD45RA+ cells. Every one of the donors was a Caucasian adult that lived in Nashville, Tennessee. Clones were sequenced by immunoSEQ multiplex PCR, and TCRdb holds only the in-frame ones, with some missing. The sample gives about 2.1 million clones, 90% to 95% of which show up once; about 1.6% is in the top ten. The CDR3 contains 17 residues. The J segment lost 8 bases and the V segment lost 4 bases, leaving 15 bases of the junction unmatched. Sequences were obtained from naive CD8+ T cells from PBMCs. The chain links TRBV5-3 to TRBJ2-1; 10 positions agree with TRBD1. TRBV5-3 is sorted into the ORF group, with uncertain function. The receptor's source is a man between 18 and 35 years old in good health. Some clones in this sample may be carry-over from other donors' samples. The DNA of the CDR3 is TGTGCCAGAAGCCTATTGGCAGGGACAGGGGATAGCGATGAGCAGTTCTTC. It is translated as CARSLLAGTGDSDEQFF.